This TCR beta chain appears in the sequencing data of a study of blood T cell repertoires in COVID-19. Study information: The origin of the acute and convalescent COVID-19 samples was the United States, Italy and Spain.

The CDR3 has 15 amino acids. Here immunoSEQ multiplex PCR was the method, and the copy in TCRdb shows in-frame clones only, minus some. Of roughly 110,000 clones in the sample, roughly 84% were seen once. The chain links TRBV21-1 to TRBJ1-2; the DNA was not compared with TRBD1, the D call given in the table. TRBV21-1 corresponds to a pseudogene. Sequencing input: peripheral blood. The TCR comes from a human donor in a cohort sampled during active COVID-19. The CDR3 region is CASSTQDRSNYGYTF. CDR3 DNA: TGTGCCAGCAGCACTCAGGACAGGAGTAACTATGGCTACACCTTC.